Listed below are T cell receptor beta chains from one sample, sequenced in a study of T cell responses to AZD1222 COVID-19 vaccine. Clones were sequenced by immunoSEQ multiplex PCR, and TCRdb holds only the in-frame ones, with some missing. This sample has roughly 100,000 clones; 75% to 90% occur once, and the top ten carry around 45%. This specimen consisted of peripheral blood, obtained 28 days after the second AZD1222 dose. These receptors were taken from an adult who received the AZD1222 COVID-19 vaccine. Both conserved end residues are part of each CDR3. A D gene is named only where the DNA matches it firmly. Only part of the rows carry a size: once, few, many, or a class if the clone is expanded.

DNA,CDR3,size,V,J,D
TGTGCCAGTTATTCATCCATTCGGGACGGGTCGAACACCGGGGAGCTGTTTTTT,CASYSSIRDGSNTGELFF,.,TRBV19,TRBJ2-2,.
TGCAGCGTTGGACTAAGGGATCCCTACGAGCAGTACTTC,CSVGLRDPYEQYF,.,TRBV29-1,TRBJ2-7,.
TGTGCCAGCAGCCAACTTTCTCCAGGGACCTACGAGCAGTACTTC,CASSQLSPGTYEQYF,.,TRBV14,TRBJ2-7,.
TGTGCCAGTAGTATTTTCAGGGGCCCACTCGACGAGCAGTACTTC,CASSIFRGPLDEQYF,.,TRBV19,TRBJ2-7,.
TGTGCCAGCAGCTATGGGACAGGGAGGAAGGAGCAGTACTTC,CASSYGTGRKEQYF,once,TRBV5-6,TRBJ2-7,TRBD1
TGTGCCAGTAGTCGAGCGGGGGGCGTTTTTGAAGCTTTCTTT,CASSRAGGVFEAFF,.,TRBV19,TRBJ1-1,.
TGTGCCTCGCCCGGGACCCCCCCTCCAACCCAGTACTTC,CASPGTPPPTQYF,.,TRBV30,TRBJ2-5,.
TGTGCCAGCAGTCTGGACAGGGTTAATGAAAAACTGTTTTTT,CASSLDRVNEKLFF,.,TRBV28,TRBJ1-4,TRBD1
TGTGCCAGCAGCGCACGGGACAGGGAGGGTAGCGGCTACACCTTC,CASSARDREGSGYTF,once,TRBV3-1/TRBV3-2,TRBJ1-2,TRBD1
TGTGCCAGCAGCCGACTGACTGAAGCTTTCTTT,CASSRLTEAFF,.,TRBV28,TRBJ1-1,.
TGTGCCAGCAGCCCGCTAGCGGGAGCCGCGGGCTACGAGCAGTACTTC,CASSPLAGAAGYEQYF,.,TRBV3-1/TRBV3-2,TRBJ2-7,TRBD2
TGCGCCAGCAGGCTACCAGGGGGTCGAGAAAAACTGTTTTTT,CASRLPGGREKLFF,.,TRBV4-1,TRBJ1-4,TRBD1
TGTGCCAGCTCACCAACCGGGACAGGGGGCAGGGGGCAGTACTTC,CASSPTGTGGRGQYF,.,TRBV18,TRBJ2-7,TRBD1
TGTGCCACCAGCAGAGATCCCAGGGACTCCTACGAGCAGTACTTC,CATSRDPRDSYEQYF,.,TRBV15,TRBJ2-7,.
TGTGCCAGCAGCTTGGCACAAGGGGCCTCCTACGAGCAGTACTTC,CASSLAQGASYEQYF,.,TRBV5-8,TRBJ2-7,.
TGTGCCAGCAGGCCCGGGACAGGGATCCATTCACCCCTCCACTTT,CASRPGTGIHSPLHF,few,TRBV7-8,TRBJ1-6,TRBD1
TGTGCCAGCAGACGGACAGGTGCAACTAATGAAAAACTGTTTTTT,CASRRTGATNEKLFF,.,TRBV28,TRBJ1-4,TRBD1
TGTGCCAGCAGTATCATTGGGACCCGTGTGCCTCATGCGATAACACCTTCTTGTGAGCAGTTCTTC,CASSIIGTRVPHAITPSCEQFF,.,TRBV28,TRBJ2-1,.
TGTGCCAGCACCCTACGGGCGGGAGGGAAAACCGGGGAGCTGTTTTTT,CASTLRAGGKTGELFF,once,TRBV28,TRBJ2-2,TRBD2
TGTGCCAGCTCACCATGGACTAGCGGACTAAACACCGGGGAGCTGTTTTTT,CASSPWTSGLNTGELFF,.,TRBV18,TRBJ2-2,TRBD2
TGTGCCAGCAGCCAAGCTCTTTATTCCTACGAGCAGTACTTC,CASSQALYSYEQYF,.,TRBV3-1/TRBV3-2,TRBJ2-7,.
TGTGCCAGCAGTTCTTTATGGAGTCAGGGCCACTACAATGAGCAGTTCTTC,CASSSLWSQGHYNEQFF,.,TRBV27,TRBJ2-1,.
TGCGCCAGCAGCCCGAAAACAGGGGGCACTGAAGCTTTCTTT,CASSPKTGGTEAFF,.,TRBV4-3,TRBJ1-1,TRBD1
TGCGCCAGCAGCTTGGATAGAGGAATGAACACTGAAGCTTTCTTT,CASSLDRGMNTEAFF,.,TRBV5-1,TRBJ1-1,.
TGTGCCAGCAGTTTAAGAGGGAATGAGCAGTTCTTC,CASSLRGNEQFF,once,TRBV12-3/TRBV12-4,TRBJ2-1,.
TGTGCCAGTAATACGGACCACACCGGGGAGCTGTTTTTT,CASNTDHTGELFF,.,TRBV19,TRBJ2-2,.
TGTGCCAGTAGTATCCGGGACTCTAATCAGCCCCAGCATTTT,CASSIRDSNQPQHF,once,TRBV19,TRBJ1-5,.
TGTGCCAGCAGACAGGCCGGGGGGGCTGGAAACACCATATATTTT,CASRQAGGAGNTIYF,.,TRBV27,TRBJ1-3,.
TGTGCCAGCACCAATGGTGGGGGCTATGGCTACACCTTC,CASTNGGGYGYTF,.,TRBV6-5,TRBJ1-2,.
TGTGCCAGTAAAGGACAGGGGGGATACAATGAGCAGTTCTTC,CASKGQGGYNEQFF,.,TRBV19,TRBJ2-1,TRBD1
TGTGCCAGCAGTTTCCGGGTCCTTGAGCAGTTCTTC,CASSFRVLEQFF,.,TRBV28,TRBJ2-1,.
TGTGCCAGCAGTTGGGACAGGGAGAATTCACCCCTCCACTTT,CASSWDRENSPLHF,.,TRBV5-4,TRBJ1-6,TRBD1
TGTGCCAGCAGCTTGCCAGGGGCCAATGAGCAGTTCTTC,CASSLPGANEQFF,.,TRBV5-6,TRBJ2-1,.
TGTGCCAGTAAACAGGGGGCAACAGATACGCAGTATTTT,CASKQGATDTQYF,.,TRBV7-9,TRBJ2-3,TRBD1
TGTGCCAGCCGGACTCGGAGGGACTACGAACGAATCCAGTTCTTC,CASRTRRDYERIQFF,.,TRBV28,TRBJ2-1,TRBD2
TGTGCCAGCTCGGCTGGAAACACCATATATTTT,CASSAGNTIYF,.,TRBV18,TRBJ1-3,.
TGTGCCAGCAGCTTAGCTGGGGGGACAGCCTATGGCTACACCTTC,CASSLAGGTAYGYTF,.,TRBV11-1,TRBJ1-2,TRBD1
TGTGCCAGCAGCCCCGGGACAGGGAATGGCTACACCTTC,CASSPGTGNGYTF,.,TRBV11-1,TRBJ1-2,TRBD1
TGTGCCAGCAGCTTGGGCAGGGGCGGCTATGGCTACACCTTC,CASSLGRGGYGYTF,.,TRBV5-5,TRBJ1-2,.
TGTGCCAGCAGCTTTCCCCGACTAGCGCCCGCGGAGCTGTTTTTT,CASSFPRLAPAELFF,.,TRBV7-9,TRBJ2-2,TRBD2
TGTGCCAGCAGTTTTAACGTAGTTGAGCAGTTCTTC,CASSFNVVEQFF,.,TRBV28,TRBJ2-1,.
TGTGCCAGCAGCTTAACCCCGGGGACGATTAAGACCTTCTTC,CASSLTPGTIKTFF,.,TRBV7-3,TRBJ1-2,.
TGTGCCAGCAGCATCGACAGGGCGGGGTATGGCTACACCTTC,CASSIDRAGYGYTF,.,TRBV9,TRBJ1-2,TRBD1